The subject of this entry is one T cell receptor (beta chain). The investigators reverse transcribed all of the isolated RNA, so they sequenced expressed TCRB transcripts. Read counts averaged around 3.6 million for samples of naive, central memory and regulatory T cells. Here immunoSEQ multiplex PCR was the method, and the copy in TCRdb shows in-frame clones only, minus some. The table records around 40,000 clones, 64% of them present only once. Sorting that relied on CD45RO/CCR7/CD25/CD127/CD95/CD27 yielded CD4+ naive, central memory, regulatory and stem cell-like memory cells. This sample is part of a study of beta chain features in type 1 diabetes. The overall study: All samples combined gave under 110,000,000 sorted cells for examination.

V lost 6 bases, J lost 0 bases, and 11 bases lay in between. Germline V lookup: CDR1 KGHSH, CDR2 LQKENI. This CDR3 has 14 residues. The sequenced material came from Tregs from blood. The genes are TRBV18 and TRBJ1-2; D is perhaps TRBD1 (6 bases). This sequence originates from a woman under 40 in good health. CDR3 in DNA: TGTGCCAGCTCCTGGGACACCTCTAACTATGGCTACACCTTC. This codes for CASSWDTSNYGYTF.